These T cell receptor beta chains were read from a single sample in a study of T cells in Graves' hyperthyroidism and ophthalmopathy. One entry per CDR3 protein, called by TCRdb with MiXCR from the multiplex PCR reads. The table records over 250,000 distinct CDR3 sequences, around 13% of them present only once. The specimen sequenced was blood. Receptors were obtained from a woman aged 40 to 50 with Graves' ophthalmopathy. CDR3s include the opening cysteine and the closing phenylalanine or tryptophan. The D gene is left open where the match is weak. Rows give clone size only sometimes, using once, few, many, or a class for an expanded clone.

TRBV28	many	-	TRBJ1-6	TGTGCCAGCAGCTACCCAAGGGGATGGAATTCACCCCTCCACTTT	CASSYPRGWNSPLHF
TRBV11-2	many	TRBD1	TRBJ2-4	TGTGCCAGCAGCTTAAACAGGGGATACATTCAGTACTTC	CASSLNRGYIQYF
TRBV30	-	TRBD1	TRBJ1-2	TGTGCCTGGTCCCTAGTGGGGGGGACGGACAGGGGTGGCTACACCTTC	CAWSLVGGTDRGGYTF
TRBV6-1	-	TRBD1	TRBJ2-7	TGTGCCAGCAGGATCAGGGGGCCCTACGAGCAGTACTTC	CASRIRGPYEQYF
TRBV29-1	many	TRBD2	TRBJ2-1	TGCAGCGTAGAACTAGCGGGAGCAGGTTTGAATGAGCAGTTCTTC	CSVELAGAGLNEQFF
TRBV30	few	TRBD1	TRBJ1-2	TGTGCCTGGAGTGTTACAGGGGGCATCTATGGCTACACCTTC	CAWSVTGGIYGYTF
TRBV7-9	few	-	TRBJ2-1	TGTGCCAGCAGCACGCGACATCCCTCTGCCTACAATGAGCAGTTCTTC	CASSTRHPSAYNEQFF
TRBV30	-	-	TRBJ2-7	TGTGCCTGCACCAACAGGGCCGAGCAGTACTTC	CACTNRAEQYF
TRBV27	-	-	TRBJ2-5	TGTGCCAGCAGTTTATCATCTCGGGGGACAGCTCGGGAAGAGACCCAGTACTTC	CASSLSSRGTAREETQYF
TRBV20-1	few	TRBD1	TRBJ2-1	TGCAGTGCTATAAAGACGGGGACAGTAAGATGGAATGAGCAGTTCTTC	CSAIKTGTVRWNEQFF
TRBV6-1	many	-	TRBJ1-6	TGTGCCAGCAGACCTCGGAGCTCCTATAATTCACCCCTCCACTTT	CASRPRSSYNSPLHF
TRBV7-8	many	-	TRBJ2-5	TGTGCCAGCAGCTTAGAACCGGAGACCCAGTACTTC	CASSLEPETQYF
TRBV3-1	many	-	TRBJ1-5	TGTGCCAGCAGCCAGGGCCAGGGGACTCAGCCCCAGCATTTT	CASSQGQGTQPQHF
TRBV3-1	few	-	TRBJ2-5	TGTGCCAGCAGCCAGGCTACTATCAACTCCTACCTCTCCCAAGAGACCCAGTACTTC	CASSQATINSYLSQETQYF
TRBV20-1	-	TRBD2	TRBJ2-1	TGCAGTGCTAGAGGACCCGGGACTAGCGGGAGTCATGAGCAGTTCTTC	CSARGPGTSGSHEQFF
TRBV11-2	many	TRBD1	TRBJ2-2	TGTGCCAGCAGCTTTAGGGACAGGGGGTACACGGATCTCCTCCTCACCGGGGAGCTGTTTTTT	CASSFRDRGYTDLLLTGELFF
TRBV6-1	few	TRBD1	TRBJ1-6	TGTGCCAGCAGTCCCTATCTGACAGGGGCCTATTATAATTCACCCCTCCACTTT	CASSPYLTGAYYNSPLHF
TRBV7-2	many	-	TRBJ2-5	TGTGCCAGCAGGGCCGGGCGTGATGGGGAGACCCAGTACTTC	CASRAGRDGETQYF
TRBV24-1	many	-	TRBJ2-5	TGTGCCACCAGTCTGGGGGGGGCCGTTCAGGAGACCCAGTACTTC	CATSLGGAVQETQYF
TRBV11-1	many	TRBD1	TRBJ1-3	TGTGCCAGCAGCCCTGGACAGGGGTCGGGAAACACCATATATTTT	CASSPGQGSGNTIYF
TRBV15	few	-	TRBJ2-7	TGTGCCACCAGCAGAGTGGAAGGCGGTTCCGCCCCTTCCTACGAGCAGTACTTC	CATSRVEGGSAPSYEQYF
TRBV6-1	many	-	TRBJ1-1	TGTGCCAGCAGTGGTGACGGACTCGTTGAAGCTTTCTTT	CASSGDGLVEAFF
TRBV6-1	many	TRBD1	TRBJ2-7	TGTGCCAGCAACGGACAGGGAAGCTACGAGCAGTACTTC	CASNGQGSYEQYF
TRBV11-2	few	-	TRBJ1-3	TGTGCCAGCCCTCGAATCTCTGGAAACACCATATATTTT	CASPRISGNTIYF
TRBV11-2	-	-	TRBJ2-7	TGTGCCAGCAGCCCTGGGAACAGGGACGTCGACGAGCAGTACTTC	CASSPGNRDVDEQYF
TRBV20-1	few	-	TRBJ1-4	TGCAGTGCTAGAGAGGGCATGAGAGAAAAACTGTTTTTT	CSAREGMREKLFF
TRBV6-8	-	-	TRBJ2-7	TGTGCCAGCAGTTACTACCGGGACGAGCAGTACTTC	CASSYYRDEQYF
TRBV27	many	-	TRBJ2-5	TGTGCCAGCAGTTATGGTCAGACCCAGTACTTC	CASSYGQTQYF
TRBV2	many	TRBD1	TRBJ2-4	TGTGCCAGCATATCCGACAGGGGGCGCGCCAAAAACATTCAGTACTTC	CASISDRGRAKNIQYF
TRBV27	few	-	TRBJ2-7	TGTGCCAGCAGTTATGGGGGCAGAGGAACCTACGAGCAGTACTTC	CASSYGGRGTYEQYF
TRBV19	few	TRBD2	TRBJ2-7	TGTGCCAGTAGTACCGGGACTAGCGGGGGTTACGAGCAGTACTTC	CASSTGTSGGYEQYF
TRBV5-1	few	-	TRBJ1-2	TGCGCCAGTACCCCCTCCGGAATGATTAACTATGGCTACACCTTC	CASTPSGMINYGYTF
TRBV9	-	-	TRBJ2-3	TGTGCCAGCGGCGACCTTTCAGGTTCCGAAGATACGCAGTATTTT	CASGDLSGSEDTQYF
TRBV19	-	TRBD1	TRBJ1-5	TGTGCCAGTAGTAGGGGACAGGTTAGAGGACAGCCCCAGCATTTT	CASSRGQVRGQPQHF
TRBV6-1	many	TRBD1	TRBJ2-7	TGTGCCAGCAGCACAACCGGGACAGGGATGTACGAGCAGTACTTC	CASSTTGTGMYEQYF
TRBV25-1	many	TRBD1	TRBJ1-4	TGTGCCAGCAGCTCGCCGCCCCAGGGGGCAACTAATGAAAAACTGTTTTTT	CASSSPPQGATNEKLFF
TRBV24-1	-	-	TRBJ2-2	TGTGCCACCAGTACCCCGCAGGGTAACACCGGGGAGCTGTTTTTT	CATSTPQGNTGELFF
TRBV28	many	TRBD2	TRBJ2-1	TGTGCCAGCAGTTCGTTAGCGGGAGGGCCTCTTTATGAGCAGTTCTTC	CASSSLAGGPLYEQFF
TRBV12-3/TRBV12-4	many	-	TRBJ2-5	TGTGCCAGCCGAGGGGCAGGGGCGCAGCTTTGGGAGACCCAGTACTTC	CASRGAGAQLWETQYF
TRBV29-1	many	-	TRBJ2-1	TGCAGCGTTGCGCAACCTAATGGTGAGCAGTTCTTC	CSVAQPNGEQFF
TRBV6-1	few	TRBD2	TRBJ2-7	TGTGCCAGCAGCCCGGGGGGGAGGGGGTACGAGCAGTACTTC	CASSPGGRGYEQYF
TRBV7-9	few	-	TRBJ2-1	TGTGCCAGCAGCTTTAAGCGGCGGGGGCCACACAATGAGCAGTTCTTC	CASSFKRRGPHNEQFF
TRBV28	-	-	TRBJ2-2	TGTGCCAACAGTTCCCCCCGGGTGACTAACACCGGGGAGCTGTTTTTT	CANSSPRVTNTGELFF
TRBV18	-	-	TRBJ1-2	TGTGCCAGCTCCCCTGCAGAAATCAACTATGGCTACACCTTC	CASSPAEINYGYTF
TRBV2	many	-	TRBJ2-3	TGTGCCAGCCGGGACTCGCGCACAGATACGCAGTATTTT	CASRDSRTDTQYF
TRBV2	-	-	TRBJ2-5	TGTGCCAGCAGTGAAGCAGGGGCCAGAGGAGAGACCCAGCACTTC	CASSEAGARGETQHF
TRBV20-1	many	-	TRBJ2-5	TGCAGTGCTAGAGACGTCAGCGTATCCCGAGGCAGGGGTTATGAAGAGACCCAGTACTTC	CSARDVSVSRGRGYEETQYF
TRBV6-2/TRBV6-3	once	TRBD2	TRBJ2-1	TGTGCCAGCAGTTACTCACCAGCGGGAGATGCCTACAATGAGCAGTTCTTC	CASSYSPAGDAYNEQFF
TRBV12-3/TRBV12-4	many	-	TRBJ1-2	TGTGCCAGCAGTCCAGCAAAGTCTTATGGCTACACCTTC	CASSPAKSYGYTF
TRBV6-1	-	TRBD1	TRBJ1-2	TGTGCCAGCAGTGGGGGGGACAGGATACTCTATGGCTACACCTTC	CASSGGDRILYGYTF
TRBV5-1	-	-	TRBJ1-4	TGCGCCAGCAGTCCGACGGGGGACTGGAATGAAAAACTGTTTTTT	CASSPTGDWNEKLFF